Listed below are T cell receptor beta chains from one sample, sequenced in a study of CD8 T cells in ankylosing spondylitis. In TCRdb, the 5' RACE reads were re-called with MiXCR into one record per CDR3 protein. The sample contains 300,000 to 350,000 distinct CDR3 sequences, around 21% of which appear only once. The specimen was blood, either unsorted or a sorted T cell fraction (not recorded which). These receptors originate from a female donor with ankylosing spondylitis or in good health (not recorded which). Both conserved end residues are part of each CDR3. A D gene is named only where the DNA matches it firmly. Clone size, where shown, is once, few, many, or a class for clones that have expanded.

D gene: -; V gene: TRBV29-1; J gene: TRBJ2-1; clone size: few; CDR3 protein: CSVKGLITYNEQFF; CDR3 DNA: TGCAGCGTTAAGGGACTCATAACCTACAATGAGCAGTTCTTC
D gene: TRBD2; V gene: TRBV6-2/TRBV6-3; J gene: TRBJ2-1; clone size: -; CDR3 protein: CASSYSSGLANNEQFF; CDR3 DNA: TGTGCCAGCAGTTACTCCTCCGGACTAGCAAACAATGAGCAGTTCTTC
D gene: TRBD1; V gene: TRBV7-2; J gene: TRBJ2-7; clone size: -; CDR3 protein: CASSLRDRGTYEQYF; CDR3 DNA: TGTGCCAGCAGCTTGAGAGACAGGGGGACCTACGAGCAGTACTTC
D gene: -; V gene: TRBV10-3; J gene: TRBJ1-3; clone size: few; CDR3 protein: CAISDQDSGNTIYF; CDR3 DNA: TGTGCCATCAGTGATCAGGACTCTGGAAACACCATATATTTT
D gene: -; V gene: TRBV18; J gene: TRBJ2-7; clone size: -; CDR3 protein: CASSTGIYEQYF; CDR3 DNA: TGTGCCAGCTCCACAGGGATCTACGAGCAGTACTTC
D gene: TRBD2; V gene: TRBV12-3/TRBV12-4; J gene: TRBJ2-2; clone size: -; CDR3 protein: CATTGAGGGLNTGELFF; CDR3 DNA: TGTGCCACCACGGGGGCGGGAGGTGGATTGAACACCGGGGAGCTGTTTTTT
D gene: TRBD1; V gene: TRBV29-1; J gene: TRBJ1-5; clone size: few; CDR3 protein: CSCRQGGGQPQHF; CDR3 DNA: TGCAGCTGCCGACAGGGGGGGGGTCAGCCCCAGCATTTT
D gene: TRBD2; V gene: TRBV20-1; J gene: TRBJ2-7; clone size: few; CDR3 protein: CSARGLARYEQYF; CDR3 DNA: TGCAGTGCTAGGGGACTAGCCCGCTACGAGCAGTACTTC
D gene: -; V gene: TRBV28; J gene: TRBJ2-7; clone size: -; CDR3 protein: CASSLPGVPREQYF; CDR3 DNA: TGTGCCAGCAGCCTCCCTGGGGTACCCAGGGAGCAGTACTTC
D gene: -; V gene: TRBV6-1; J gene: TRBJ2-1; clone size: -; CDR3 protein: CASSQYAASMFF; CDR3 DNA: TGTGCCAGCAGTCAATACGCGGCCTCGATGTTCTTC
D gene: -; V gene: TRBV2; J gene: TRBJ2-7; clone size: few; CDR3 protein: CASRGIRSGYEQYF; CDR3 DNA: TGTGCCAGCAGAGGAATTAGGAGCGGATACGAGCAGTACTTC
D gene: -; V gene: TRBV6-5; J gene: TRBJ1-5; clone size: -; CDR3 protein: CASSYRQSVFGPQHF; CDR3 DNA: TGTGCCAGCAGTTACAGGCAGTCCGTTTTTGGGCCCCAGCATTTT
D gene: TRBD2; V gene: TRBV10-1; J gene: TRBJ2-1; clone size: -; CDR3 protein: CASSESLAGGWYNEQFF; CDR3 DNA: TGCGCCAGCAGTGAGTCGTTAGCGGGAGGATGGTACAATGAGCAGTTCTTC
D gene: -; V gene: TRBV18; J gene: TRBJ2-1; clone size: many; CDR3 protein: CASSPRNEQFF; CDR3 DNA: TGTGCCAGCTCACCACGGAATGAGCAGTTCTTC
D gene: TRBD1; V gene: TRBV6-1; J gene: TRBJ1-1; clone size: few; CDR3 protein: CASQGVMNTEAFF; CDR3 DNA: TGTGCCAGCCAGGGGGTGATGAACACTGAAGCTTTCTTT
D gene: -; V gene: TRBV11-2; J gene: TRBJ2-3; clone size: -; CDR3 protein: CASSYGDSDTQYF; CDR3 DNA: TGTGCCAGCAGCTACGGGGATTCGGATACGCAGTATTTT
D gene: TRBD1; V gene: TRBV12-3/TRBV12-4; J gene: TRBJ1-1; clone size: few; CDR3 protein: CASRRQGVGKTEAFF; CDR3 DNA: TGTGCCAGCAGGAGACAGGGGGTCGGTAAGACTGAAGCTTTCTTT
D gene: TRBD1; V gene: TRBV5-4; J gene: TRBJ2-7; clone size: -; CDR3 protein: CASRATPGTGGYEQYF; CDR3 DNA: TGTGCCAGTAGGGCGACTCCGGGGACAGGGGGCTACGAGCAGTACTTC
D gene: TRBD2; V gene: TRBV11-3; J gene: TRBJ2-1; clone size: -; CDR3 protein: CASSPRTSGWNEQFF; CDR3 DNA: TGTGCCAGCAGCCCGCGGACTAGCGGGTGGAATGAGCAGTTCTTC
D gene: -; V gene: TRBV27; J gene: TRBJ2-7; clone size: -; CDR3 protein: CASSPLFAVDNYEQYF; CDR3 DNA: TGTGCCAGCAGCCCCCTCTTTGCGGTCGATAACTACGAGCAGTACTTC
D gene: -; V gene: TRBV12-3/TRBV12-4; J gene: TRBJ2-1; clone size: many; CDR3 protein: CASSPEYVEQFF; CDR3 DNA: TGTGCCAGCAGTCCCGAGTATGTTGAGCAGTTCTTC
D gene: -; V gene: TRBV5-1; J gene: TRBJ2-4; clone size: -; CDR3 protein: CASSLGLVNIQYF; CDR3 DNA: TGCGCCAGCAGCTTGGGCCTCGTAAACATTCAGTACTTC
D gene: -; V gene: TRBV13; J gene: TRBJ2-2; clone size: -; CDR3 protein: CASSLLEESSTGELFF; CDR3 DNA: TGTGCCAGCAGCTTACTTGAGGAGTCGAGCACCGGGGAGCTGTTTTTT
D gene: -; V gene: TRBV10-1; J gene: TRBJ1-2; clone size: few; CDR3 protein: CASSESGERGYTF; CDR3 DNA: TGCGCCAGCAGTGAGTCCGGGGAACGGGGCTACACCTTC
D gene: TRBD1; V gene: TRBV6-2/TRBV6-3; J gene: TRBJ1-5; clone size: few; CDR3 protein: CASSYDRGVQPQHF; CDR3 DNA: TGTGCCAGCAGTTACGACAGGGGGGTTCAGCCCCAGCATTTT
D gene: -; V gene: TRBV29-1; J gene: TRBJ1-2; clone size: -; CDR3 protein: CSVDVGGYTF; CDR3 DNA: TGCAGCGTTGATGTGGGAGGCTACACCTTC
D gene: -; V gene: TRBV3-1; J gene: TRBJ2-1; clone size: -; CDR3 protein: CASSQGEYSYNEQFF; CDR3 DNA: TGTGCCAGCAGCCAAGGAGAATACTCCTACAATGAGCAGTTCTTC
D gene: -; V gene: TRBV12-3/TRBV12-4; J gene: TRBJ2-3; clone size: -; CDR3 protein: CASSLAGGSRVTDTQYF; CDR3 DNA: TGTGCCAGCAGTTTAGCTGGGGGGAGTAGGGTCACAGATACGCAGTATTTT
D gene: -; V gene: TRBV12-3/TRBV12-4; J gene: TRBJ2-2; clone size: -; CDR3 protein: CASSLDRPNTGELFF; CDR3 DNA: TGTGCCAGCAGTTTAGATCGCCCGAACACCGGGGAGCTGTTTTTT
D gene: -; V gene: TRBV10-3; J gene: TRBJ1-3; clone size: -; CDR3 protein: CAIIPSTGNTIYF; CDR3 DNA: TGTGCCATCATTCCCAGCACCGGAAACACCATATATTTT
D gene: -; V gene: TRBV5-1; J gene: TRBJ1-1; clone size: -; CDR3 protein: CASSLGGQGTEAFF; CDR3 DNA: TGCGCCAGCAGCTTGGGGGGGCAGGGAACTGAAGCTTTCTTT
D gene: -; V gene: TRBV29-1; J gene: TRBJ1-5; clone size: -; CDR3 protein: CSYRESGQPQHF; CDR3 DNA: TGCAGCTACAGGGAATCGGGTCAGCCCCAGCATTTT
D gene: -; V gene: TRBV5-6; J gene: TRBJ2-4; clone size: -; CDR3 protein: CASSLDRGANSLAKNIQYF; CDR3 DNA: TGTGCCAGCAGCTTGGATAGGGGGGCGAACTCCCTAGCCAAAAACATTCAGTACTTC
D gene: -; V gene: TRBV7-2; J gene: TRBJ1-2; clone size: -; CDR3 protein: CASSLAGGPRILKSYGYTF; CDR3 DNA: TGTGCCAGCAGCTTAGCGGGGGGGCCGCGGATATTAAAATCCTATGGCTACACCTTC
D gene: -; V gene: TRBV7-9; J gene: TRBJ1-2; clone size: -; CDR3 protein: CASSFRRANYGYTF; CDR3 DNA: TGTGCCAGCAGCTTCAGGAGAGCTAACTATGGCTACACCTTC
D gene: -; V gene: TRBV6-5; J gene: TRBJ2-3; clone size: -; CDR3 protein: CASSLWRTSTDTQYF; CDR3 DNA: TGTGCCAGCAGTTTATGGCGGACTAGCACAGATACGCAGTATTTT
D gene: -; V gene: TRBV20-1; J gene: TRBJ2-1; clone size: few; CDR3 protein: CSARGREAYNEQFF; CDR3 DNA: TGCAGTGCTAGGGGCAGAGAGGCCTACAATGAGCAGTTCTTC
D gene: -; V gene: TRBV18; J gene: TRBJ2-3; clone size: -; CDR3 protein: CASSPPKPTDTQYF; CDR3 DNA: TGTGCCAGCTCACCACCTAAACCCACAGATACGCAGTATTTT
D gene: -; V gene: TRBV12-3/TRBV12-4; J gene: TRBJ2-7; clone size: -; CDR3 protein: CASSGGTYEYEQYF; CDR3 DNA: TGTGCCAGCAGTGGGGGGACGTATGAATACGAGCAGTACTTC
D gene: -; V gene: TRBV15; J gene: TRBJ1-3; clone size: few; CDR3 protein: CATSRSTPGNTIYF; CDR3 DNA: TGTGCCACCTCCCGTAGCACACCTGGAAACACCATATATTTT
D gene: -; V gene: TRBV29-1; J gene: TRBJ2-3; clone size: few; CDR3 protein: CSVANWGPSFRPDTQYF; CDR3 DNA: TGCAGCGTTGCTAACTGGGGTCCTAGCTTTCGGCCAGATACGCAGTATTTT
D gene: TRBD2; V gene: TRBV24-1; J gene: TRBJ2-1; clone size: few; CDR3 protein: CATSDVGTSGTKEQFF; CDR3 DNA: TGTGCCACCAGTGACGTCGGGACTAGCGGGACAAAAGAGCAGTTCTTC
D gene: -; V gene: TRBV5-1; J gene: TRBJ2-1; clone size: -; CDR3 protein: CASRSGGGGRADEQFF; CDR3 DNA: TGCGCCAGCAGATCAGGGGGCGGCGGGAGGGCCGATGAGCAGTTCTTC
D gene: -; V gene: TRBV7-2; J gene: TRBJ2-6; clone size: -; CDR3 protein: CASSPTGNSGANVLTF; CDR3 DNA: TGTGCCAGCAGCCCGACTGGGAACTCTGGGGCCAACGTCCTGACTTTC
D gene: -; V gene: TRBV12-3/TRBV12-4; J gene: TRBJ1-1; clone size: -; CDR3 protein: CASRMTGREAFF; CDR3 DNA: TGTGCCAGCAGGATGACGGGCCGTGAAGCTTTCTTT
D gene: -; V gene: TRBV25-1; J gene: TRBJ2-4; clone size: -; CDR3 protein: CASSEQGNIQYF; CDR3 DNA: TGTGCCAGCAGTGAACAGGGAAACATTCAGTACTTC
D gene: TRBD1; V gene: TRBV27; J gene: TRBJ1-2; clone size: many; CDR3 protein: CASSAGTAVRTF; CDR3 DNA: TGTGCCAGCAGTGCCGGGACAGCCGTCCGGACCTTC
D gene: -; V gene: TRBV12-3/TRBV12-4; J gene: TRBJ1-1; clone size: many; CDR3 protein: CASSFQGENTEAFF; CDR3 DNA: TGTGCCAGCAGTTTTCAGGGCGAAAACACTGAAGCTTTCTTT
D gene: -; V gene: TRBV20-1; J gene: TRBJ2-7; clone size: few; CDR3 protein: CSADLPRRSEYYEQYF; CDR3 DNA: TGCAGTGCAGACCTTCCCAGGAGGAGCGAATACTACGAGCAGTACTTC
D gene: TRBD1; V gene: TRBV6-1; J gene: TRBJ1-2; clone size: -; CDR3 protein: CASSVSGTGGGNYGYTF; CDR3 DNA: TGTGCCAGCAGTGTCTCCGGGACAGGGGGGGGAAATTATGGCTACACCTTC
D gene: -; V gene: TRBV4-3; J gene: TRBJ2-1; clone size: many; CDR3 protein: CASSRNPRGAYNEQFF; CDR3 DNA: TGCGCCAGCAGCCGAAATCCCAGGGGGGCCTACAATGAGCAGTTCTTC
D gene: -; V gene: TRBV29-1; J gene: TRBJ2-2; clone size: many; CDR3 protein: CSVLPVAVTGELFF; CDR3 DNA: TGCAGCGTTCTCCCCGTCGCGGTCACCGGGGAGCTGTTTTTT
D gene: -; V gene: TRBV27; J gene: TRBJ2-7; clone size: -; CDR3 protein: CASIVRADGNYEQYF; CDR3 DNA: TGTGCCAGCATCGTGCGGGCGGACGGAAACTACGAGCAGTACTTC